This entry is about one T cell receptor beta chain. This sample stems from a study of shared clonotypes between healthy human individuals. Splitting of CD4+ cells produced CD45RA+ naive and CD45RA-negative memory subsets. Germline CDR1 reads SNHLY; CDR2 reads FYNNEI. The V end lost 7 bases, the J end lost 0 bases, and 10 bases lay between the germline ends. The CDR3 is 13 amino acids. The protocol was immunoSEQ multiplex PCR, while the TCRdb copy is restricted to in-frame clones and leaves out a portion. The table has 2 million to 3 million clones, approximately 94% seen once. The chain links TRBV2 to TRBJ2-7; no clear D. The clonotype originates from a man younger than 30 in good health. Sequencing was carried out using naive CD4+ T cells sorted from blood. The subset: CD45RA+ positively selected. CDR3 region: CASNRDNSYEQYF. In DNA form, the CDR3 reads TGTGCCAGCAATCGCGACAACTCCTACGAGCAGTACTTC.